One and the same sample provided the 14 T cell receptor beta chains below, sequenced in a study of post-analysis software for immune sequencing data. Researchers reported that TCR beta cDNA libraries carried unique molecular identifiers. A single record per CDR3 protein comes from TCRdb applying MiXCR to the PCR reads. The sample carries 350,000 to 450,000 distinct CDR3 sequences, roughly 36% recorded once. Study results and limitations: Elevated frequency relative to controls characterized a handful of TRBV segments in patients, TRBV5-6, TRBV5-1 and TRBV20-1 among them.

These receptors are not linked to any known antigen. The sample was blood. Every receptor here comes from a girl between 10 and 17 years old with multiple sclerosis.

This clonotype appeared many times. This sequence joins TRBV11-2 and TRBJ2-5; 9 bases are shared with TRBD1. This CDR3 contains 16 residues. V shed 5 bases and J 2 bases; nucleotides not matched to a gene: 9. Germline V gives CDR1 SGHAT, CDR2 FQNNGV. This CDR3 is CASSPTGGFSQETQYF. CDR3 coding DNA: TGTGCCAGCAGCCCGACAGGGGGGTTTAGTCAAGAGACCCAGTACTTC.

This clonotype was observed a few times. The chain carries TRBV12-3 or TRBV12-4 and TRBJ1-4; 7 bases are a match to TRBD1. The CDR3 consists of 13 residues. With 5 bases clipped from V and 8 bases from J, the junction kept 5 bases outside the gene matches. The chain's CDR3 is CASSTTGQEKLFF. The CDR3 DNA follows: TGTGCCAGCAGTACGACAGGGCAAGAAAAACTGTTTTTT.

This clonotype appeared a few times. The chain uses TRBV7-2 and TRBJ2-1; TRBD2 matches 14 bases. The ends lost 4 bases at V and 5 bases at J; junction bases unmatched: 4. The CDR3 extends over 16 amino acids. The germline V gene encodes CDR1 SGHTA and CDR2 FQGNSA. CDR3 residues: CASSWGLAGVNNEQFF. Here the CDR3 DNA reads TGTGCCAGCAGCTGGGGACTAGCGGGGGTGAACAATGAGCAGTTCTTC.

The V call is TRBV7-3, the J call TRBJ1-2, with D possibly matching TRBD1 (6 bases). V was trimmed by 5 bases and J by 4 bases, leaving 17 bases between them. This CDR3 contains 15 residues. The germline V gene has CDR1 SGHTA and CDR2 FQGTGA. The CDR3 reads CASSPDGGRGYGYTF. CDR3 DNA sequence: TGTGCCAGCAGCCCAGACGGGGGCAGGGGCTATGGCTACACCTTC.

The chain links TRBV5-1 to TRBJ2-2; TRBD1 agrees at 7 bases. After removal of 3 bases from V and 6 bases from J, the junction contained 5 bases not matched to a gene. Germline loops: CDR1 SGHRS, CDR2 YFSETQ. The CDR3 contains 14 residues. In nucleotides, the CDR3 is TGCGCCAGCAGCTCGGGGACAGCTGCCGGGGAGCTGTTTTTT. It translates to CASSSGTAAGELFF.

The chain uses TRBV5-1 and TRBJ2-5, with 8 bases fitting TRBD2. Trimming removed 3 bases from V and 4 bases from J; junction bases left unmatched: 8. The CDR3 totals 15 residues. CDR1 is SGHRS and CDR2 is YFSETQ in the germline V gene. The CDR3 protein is CASSSGTRASETQYF. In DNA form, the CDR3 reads TGCGCCAGCAGCTCCGGGACTAGGGCTTCAGAGACCCAGTACTTC.

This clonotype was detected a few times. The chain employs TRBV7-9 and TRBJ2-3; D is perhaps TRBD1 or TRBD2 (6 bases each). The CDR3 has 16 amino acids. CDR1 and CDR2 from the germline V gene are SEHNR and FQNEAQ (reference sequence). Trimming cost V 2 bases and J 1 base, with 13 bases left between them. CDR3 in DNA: TGTGCCAGCAGCTTATCGATCGGGGGCCGCACAGATACGCAGTATTTT. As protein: CASSLSIGGRTDTQYF. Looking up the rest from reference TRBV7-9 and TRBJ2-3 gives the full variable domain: DTGVSQNPRHKITKRGQNVTFRCDPISEHNRLYWYRQTLGQGPEFLTYFQNEAQLEKSRLLSDRFSAERPKGSFSTLEIQRTEQGDSAMYLCASSLSIGGRTDTQYFGPGTRLTVL.

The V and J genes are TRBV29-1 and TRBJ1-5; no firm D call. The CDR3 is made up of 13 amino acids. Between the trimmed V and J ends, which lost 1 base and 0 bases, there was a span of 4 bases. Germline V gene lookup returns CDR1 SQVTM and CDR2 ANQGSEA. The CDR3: CSVEVNSNQPQHF. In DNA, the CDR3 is TGCAGCGTTGAAGTAAATAGCAATCAGCCCCAGCATTTT.

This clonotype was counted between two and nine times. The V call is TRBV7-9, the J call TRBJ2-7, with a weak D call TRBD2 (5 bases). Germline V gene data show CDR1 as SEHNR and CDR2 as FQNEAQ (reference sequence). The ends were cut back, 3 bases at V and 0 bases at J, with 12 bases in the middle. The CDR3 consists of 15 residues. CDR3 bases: TGTGCCAGCAGCTTTGTTTCTGGGAGCTCCTACGAGCAGTACTTC. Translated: CASSFVSGSSYEQYF.

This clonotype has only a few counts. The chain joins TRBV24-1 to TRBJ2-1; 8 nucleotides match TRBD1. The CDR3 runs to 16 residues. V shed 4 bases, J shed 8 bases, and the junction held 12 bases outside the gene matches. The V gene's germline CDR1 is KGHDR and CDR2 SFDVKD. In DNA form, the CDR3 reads TGTGCCACCAGTGACTCGACAGGGGCCGACGGTGATGAGCAGTTCTTC. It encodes CATSDSTGADGDEQFF.

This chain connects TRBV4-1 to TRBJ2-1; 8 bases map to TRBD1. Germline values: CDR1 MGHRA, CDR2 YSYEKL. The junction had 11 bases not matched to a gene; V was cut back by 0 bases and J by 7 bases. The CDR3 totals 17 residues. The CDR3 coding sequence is TGCGCCAGCAGCCAAGAGTATCAGGGGGCGAACGGGAATGAGCAGTTCTTC. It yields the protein CASSQEYQGANGNEQFF.

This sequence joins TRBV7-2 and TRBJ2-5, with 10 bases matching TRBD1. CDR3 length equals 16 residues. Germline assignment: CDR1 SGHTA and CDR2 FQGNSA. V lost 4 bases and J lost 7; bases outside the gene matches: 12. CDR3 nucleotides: TGTGCCAGCAGCTCCTCTACGGGACAGGGGCCCAGGACCCAGTACTTC. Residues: CASSSSTGQGPRTQYF.

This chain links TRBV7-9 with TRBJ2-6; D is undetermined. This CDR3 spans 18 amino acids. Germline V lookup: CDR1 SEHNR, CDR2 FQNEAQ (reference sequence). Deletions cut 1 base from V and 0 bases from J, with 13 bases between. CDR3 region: CASSLGEQWRSGANVLTF. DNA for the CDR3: TGTGCCAGCAGCTTAGGGGAACAGTGGCGCTCTGGGGCCAACGTCCTGACTTTC.

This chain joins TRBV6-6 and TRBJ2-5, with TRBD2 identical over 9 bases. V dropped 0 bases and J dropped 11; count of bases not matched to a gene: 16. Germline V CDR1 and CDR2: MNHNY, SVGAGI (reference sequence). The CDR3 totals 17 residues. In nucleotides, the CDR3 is TGTGCCAGCAGTTACTCCGGGAGGCGGGGGGGCGGCAATGAGCAGTACTTC. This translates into CASSYSGRRGGGNEQYF.